These T cell receptor beta chains were read from a single sample in a study of OX40 agonist ivuxolimab in advanced cancers. Assay used: immunoSEQ multiplex PCR; TCRdb lists only in-frame clones, some missing. The sample yields fewer than 90,000 clones, over 75% seen once. This specimen consisted of CD4+ or CD8+ T cells sorted from blood, obtained in a trial of the OX40 agonist ivuxolimab. These receptors were obtained from an adult with an advanced solid tumor such as melanoma, head and neck, liver or kidney cancer. Both conserved end residues are part of each CDR3. Each record gives: CDR3 DNA, CDR3 protein, clone size, J gene, V gene, D gene. The D gene is left open where the match is weak. A row's size may be missing; if present it is once, few, many or a size class.

TGTGCCAGCAGCCCACGACTAGCGGGAGATACGCAGTATTTT | CASSPRLAGDTQYF | once | TRBJ2-3 | TRBV9 | TRBD2
TGTGCCAGTAGTATGTCCCCTCAAGAGACCCAGTACTTC | CASSMSPQETQYF | few | TRBJ2-5 | TRBV19 | .
TGTGCCTGGAGGGCACCGGGACGGCTTTATTCACCCCTCCACTTT | CAWRAPGRLYSPLHF | . | TRBJ1-6 | TRBV30 | .
TGTGCCAGCAGCTTTTTTCGGTCCGACGGCGGCTACACCTTC | CASSFFRSDGGYTF | . | TRBJ1-2 | TRBV7-2 | .
TGCGCCAGCAGCTTGGACGGGGGCTCCTACAATGAGCAGTTCTTC | CASSLDGGSYNEQFF | . | TRBJ2-1 | TRBV5-1 | .
TGTGCCATCAGTGAGTCAGGACTAGCGAGCTCCTACAATGAGCAGTTCTTC | CAISESGLASSYNEQFF | . | TRBJ2-1 | TRBV10-3 | TRBD2
TGTGCCAGCAGCTCGTATAGTTCAGGAAAACTGTTTTTT | CASSSYSSGKLFF | . | TRBJ1-4 | TRBV5-4 | .
TGTGCCAGCAGCCGATCGGGAGGGACCGGGGAGCTGTTTTTT | CASSRSGGTGELFF | . | TRBJ2-2 | TRBV7-3 | TRBD2
TGCAGCGTTGAAATTGGCGCAGATACGCAGTATTTT | CSVEIGADTQYF | once | TRBJ2-3 | TRBV29-1 | .
TGTGCCTGGAGGGGACAGATGAACACTGAAGCTTTCTTT | CAWRGQMNTEAFF | . | TRBJ1-1 | TRBV30 | TRBD1
TGTGCCAGCAGCGTTCAGTTACCCCTGGGAAATGAGCAGTTCTTC | CASSVQLPLGNEQFF | . | TRBJ2-1 | TRBV11-2 | .
TGTGCCAGCAGTTCGGGGTACACAGATACGCAGTATTTT | CASSSGYTDTQYF | . | TRBJ2-3 | TRBV6-4 | .
TGTGCCAGTACAAAGACCTACTATAGCAATCAGCCCCAGCATTTT | CASTKTYYSNQPQHF | . | TRBJ1-5 | TRBV19 | .
TGCGCCAGCAGCTTGGGGGGGACAGATACGCAGTATTTT | CASSLGGTDTQYF | . | TRBJ2-3 | TRBV5-1 | .
TGTGCCAGCAGCTTAGAGTGGCGGAGCAGTAATGAGCAGTTCTTC | CASSLEWRSSNEQFF | . | TRBJ2-1 | TRBV7-2 | .
TGTGCCAGCAGCGTAGATGTAGCGGGAGGACCTGGAGATACGCAGTATTTT | CASSVDVAGGPGDTQYF | . | TRBJ2-3 | TRBV9 | TRBD2